The 24 T cell receptor beta chains below were found in one sample sequenced in a study of CD8+CD57+ T cells in acquired aplastic anemia. Using genomic DNA as the template, TCR beta VDJ and CDR3 profiling was carried out. A single record per CDR3 protein comes from TCRdb applying MiXCR to the reads. This table has about 130,000 distinct CDR3 sequences, 40% to 60% appearing once. Material for sequencing was sorted CD4+, CD8+, or CD8+CD57+ T cells (not recorded which) from PBMCs. These receptors were obtained from a human donor in good health, serving as a control.

This clonotype showed up many times. The chain carries TRBV12-3 or TRBV12-4 and TRBJ1-2; tentatively, D is TRBD1 (5 bases). V was shortened by 2 bases and J by 5 bases, with 9 bases between the two germline ends. The CDR3 length is 13 residues. The CDR3 region is CASSLTGEYGYTF. The CDR3 DNA sequence: TGTGCCAGCAGTTTAACGGGGGAGTATGGCTACACCTTC.

Comments on this clonotype: This could be a read error, since a much larger clone is one nucleotide away. J is TRBJ1-6 and V is TRBV6-1; no clear D. Germline V gives CDR1 MNHNS, CDR2 SASEGT. The CDR3 is made up of 12 amino acids. This CDR3 reads CASGEGISPLHF. The CDR3 DNA sequence: TGTGCCAGCGGTGAAGGGATTTCACCCCTCCACTTT.

V usage is TRBV19 and J usage is TRBJ2-2; D not resolved. Germline V lookup: CDR1 LNHDA, CDR2 SQIVND (reference sequence). The length of the CDR3 is 15 residues. Trimming removed 7 bases from V and 0 bases from J, with 12 bases in between. CDR3 sequence reads: CASIVRPANTGELFF. The CDR3 nucleotides read TGTGCCAGTATTGTGAGACCAGCGAACACCGGGGAGCTGTTTTTT.

There are a few counts of this clonotype. The gene calls are TRBV7-9 and TRBJ2-2; TRBD1 is a possible D gene (5 bases). Germline lookup yields CDR1 SEHNR and CDR2 FQNEAQ (reference sequence). The CDR3 runs 14 residues. Trimming removed 4 bases from V and 4 bases from J, with 10 bases in between. CDR3 protein: CASSSRGTTGELFF. The CDR3 DNA reads as TGTGCCAGCAGCTCAAGGGGAACCACCGGGGAGCTGTTTTTT. The whole variable domain, remainder taken from reference TRBV7-9 and TRBJ2-2, is DTGVSQNPRHKITKRGQNVTFRCDPISEHNRLYWYRQTLGQGPEFLTYFQNEAQLEKSRLLSDRFSAERPKGSFSTLEIQRTEQGDSAMYLCASSSRGTTGELFFGEGSRLTVL.

As to this clonotype: The junction departs from germline at one end; a sequencing error may be responsible. The V gene is TRBV2, the J gene TRBJ2-4; D not resolved. Germline values: CDR1 SNHLY, CDR2 FYNNEI. This CDR3 has 11 residues. CDR3 residues: CASLVSNIQYF. CDR3 DNA: TGTGCCAGCTTGGTTTCCAACATCCAGTACTTC.

This clonotype was detected ten times or more. The chain carries TRBV5-5 and TRBJ2-5; a weak D match, TRBD2 (6 bases). V lost 4 bases and J lost 5, with 18 bases in between. Germline V gene sequence: CDR1 SGHKS, CDR2 YYEKEE (reference sequence). The CDR3 is 15 residues long. The CDR3 spells CASSPQSRAGETQYF. The CDR3 region has the DNA TGTGCCAGCAGCCCCCAGAGCAGGGCGGGGGAGACCCAGTACTTC. The complete variable domain, with remaining parts taken from reference TRBV5-5 and TRBJ2-5, reads DAGVTQSPTHLIKTRGQQVTLRCSPISGHKSVSWYQQVLGQGPQFIFQYYEKEERGRGNFPDRFSARQFPNYSSELNVNALLLGDSALYLCASSPQSRAGETQYFGPGTRLLVL.

This clonotype was recorded many times. The chain joins TRBV19 to TRBJ2-7; D is uncertain. CDR1 and CDR2 from the germline V gene are LNHDA and SQIVND (reference sequence). CDR3 length: 16 residues. V dropped 5 bases and J dropped 3 bases, with 20 bases sitting between them. CDR3 loop: CASSAPQAVSRYEQYF. The DNA of the CDR3 is TGTGCCAGTAGTGCACCTCAAGCAGTGTCGCGCTACGAGCAGTACTTC.

This clonotype occurred a few times. V is TRBV7-2 and J is TRBJ2-5; D ambiguous. Germline loops: CDR1 SGHTA, CDR2 FQGNSA. V dropped 2 bases and J dropped 5 bases, with 6 bases sitting between them. The CDR3 length is 12 residues. The chain's CDR3 is CASSLLVETQYF. CDR3 DNA: TGTGCCAGCAGCTTATTGGTCGAGACCCAGTACTTC.

This clonotype was observed at least ten times. J is TRBJ2-3 and V is TRBV10-3; D gene ambiguous. Germline lookup yields CDR1 ENHRY and CDR2 SYGVKD. The V gene lost 2 bases and the J gene lost 2 bases, with 5 bases spanning the gap. CDR3 length: 13 residues. In DNA, the CDR3 is TGTGCCATCAGTGAGCCTAACACAGATACGCAGTATTTT. Protein sequence: CAISEPNTDTQYF.

The chain recombines TRBV13 with TRBJ2-7; 11 positions agree with TRBD1. With 5 bases clipped from V and 2 bases from J, the junction kept 5 bases outside the gene matches. Germline V CDR1 and CDR2: PRHDT, FYEKMQ (reference sequence). The CDR3 has 15 amino acids. The CDR3 is CASSPRTGGPYEQYF. The CDR3 DNA follows: TGTGCCAGCAGCCCACGGACAGGGGGCCCCTACGAGCAGTACTTC.

CDR3 DNA sequence: TGTGCCAGCAGCGTTACAGGGGGCTCGACAGATACGCAGTATTTT. This gives the protein CASSVTGGSTDTQYF. This chain uses TRBV2 with TRBJ2-3; TRBD1 matches at 9 bases. CDR3 length: 15 residues. The V gene end was trimmed by 6 bases and the J gene end by 3 bases; junction bases not matched to a gene: 7. Germline V gene data show CDR1 as SNHLY and CDR2 as FYNNEI.

This clonotype has only a few counts. The V call is TRBV10-3, the J call TRBJ1-6; D not certain. CDR1 and CDR2 (germline): ENHRY, SYGVKD. V was shortened by 6 bases and J by 3 bases, with 3 bases between the two germline ends. The CDR3 contains 12 residues. CDR3 residues: CAIRGYNSPLHF. As DNA, the CDR3 is TGTGCCATCAGGGGCTATAATTCACCCCTCCACTTT.

The chain is built from TRBV11-2 and TRBJ2-3, with 9 bases lining up with TRBD2. The CDR3 runs 18 residues. Germline V gene data show CDR1 as SGHAT and CDR2 as FQNNGV. V gave up 0 bases and J gave up 1 base; unmatched junction bases: 8. The CDR3 region is CASSLDLLRGGGTDTQYF. The DNA of the CDR3 is TGTGCCAGCAGCTTAGACTTGTTGCGGGGGGGTGGCACAGATACGCAGTATTTT.

This clonotype qualifies as medium-sized (0.01 to 0.1%). The chain couples TRBV15 to TRBJ1-2, with TRBD1 matching over 9 bases. CDR1 and CDR2 (germline): LNHNV, YYDKDF (reference sequence). The length of the CDR3 is 15 residues. Germline trimming cut 3 bases from V and 7 bases from J; bases unmatched to any gene: 9. CDR3 DNA sequence: TGTGCCACCAGCAGGGATAACAGGGGGCAGGGTGGCTACACCTTC. It codes for CATSRDNRGQGGYTF.

The rearrangement uses TRBV7-3 and TRBJ2-2; TRBD2 is a possible D gene (5 bases). The CDR3 runs 16 residues. V lost 5 bases, J lost 1 base, and 14 bases lay in between. Germline CDR1 is SGHTA and CDR2 is FQGTGA. Here the CDR3 reads CASSPRKRENTGELFF. CDR3 DNA sequence: TGTGCCAGCAGCCCTCGGAAGAGGGAGAACACCGGGGAGCTGTTTTTT.

In its sample, this clonotype was seen many times. The CDR3 does not end in the conserved phenylalanine or tryptophan, so this is likely a read error. The chain is built from TRBV19 and TRBJ1-2, with a tentative D call TRBD1 (5 bases). The V gene's germline CDR1 is LNHDA and CDR2 SQIVND (reference sequence). CDR3 size: 17 residues. The V and J ends lost 3 bases and 3 bases respectively, with 20 bases between them. CDR3 region: CASSMYRWRGVDYGYTL. The CDR3 DNA follows: TGTGCCAGTAGTATGTATCGTTGGAGGGGAGTGGACTATGGCTACACCCTC.

The chain combines TRBV7-9 with TRBJ1-2; D is ambiguous. In germline, CDR1 is SEHNR, CDR2 FQNEAQ (reference sequence). The CDR3 runs to 14 residues. V shed 5 bases and J shed 4 bases, with 14 bases lying between them. The CDR3 protein is CASSLSVSGYGYTF. CDR3 coding DNA: TGTGCCAGCAGCCTAAGTGTATCAGGCTATGGCTACACCTTC.

This clonotype was recorded at least ten times. The chain links TRBV5-1 to TRBJ2-5; D call uncertain. V shed 1 base and J shed 3 bases, with 16 bases lying between them. CDR1 and CDR2 (germline): SGHRS, YFSETQ. CDR3 length: 16 amino acids. The CDR3 reads CASSLSTVLGKETQYF. Here the CDR3 DNA reads TGCGCCAGCAGCTTGTCGACCGTATTAGGTAAAGAGACCCAGTACTTC. Supplemented by reference TRBV5-1 and TRBJ2-5, the full variable domain reads KAGVTQTPRYLIKTRGQQVTLSCSPISGHRSVSWYQQTPGQGLQFLFEYFSETQRNKGNFPGRFSGRQFSNSRSEMNVSTLELGDSALYLCASSLSTVLGKETQYFGPGTRLLVL.

This clonotype was observed at least ten times. The chain has TRBV7-8 and TRBJ2-7; perhaps TRBD1 as D (5 bases). CDR1 is SGHVS and CDR2 is FQNEAQ in the germline V gene. The germline V and J ends were trimmed by 1 base and 3 bases, with 7 bases remaining between them. The CDR3 length is 13 residues. For the CDR3, the DNA is TGTGCCAGCAGCTTAGTAAGGGGCTACGAGCAGTACTTC. It translates to CASSLVRGYEQYF.

A remark on this clonotype: The conserved closing phenylalanine or tryptophan is absent in this CDR3, likely reflecting a read error. The limits of the CDR3 on the DNA are not certain, so only TCRdb's listed CDR3 is given. This chain links TRBV10-1 with TRBJ2-6. Ends included, the CDR3 has 8 residues. The germline CDR1 and CDR2 sequences are WNHNN and SYGVQD (reference sequence). Here the CDR3 reads CASRKRLE.

The rearrangement joins TRBV29-1 to TRBJ1-5; a weak D match, TRBD1 (5 bases). The CDR3 runs 14 residues. V dropped 6 bases and J dropped 6 bases, with 18 bases sitting between them. The germline V gene has CDR1 SQVTM and CDR2 ANQGSEA. CDR3 residues: CSVGGLNAGQPQHF. As DNA, the CDR3 is TGCAGCGTCGGGGGATTAAACGCAGGTCAGCCCCAGCATTTT.

The gene calls are TRBV19 and TRBJ1-2; 8 nucleotides line up with TRBD1. The CDR3 is 11 residues long. Unmatched junction bases numbered 4, after V lost 8 bases and J lost 8 bases. Germline CDR1 reads LNHDA; CDR2 reads SQIVND (reference sequence). The CDR3 spells CASWTGSGYTF. The CDR3 bases are TGTGCCAGTTGGACAGGGAGCGGCTACACCTTC.

This clonotype was seen a few times. A read error may explain this, as a much larger clone is one base away. This chain connects TRBV12-3 or TRBV12-4 to TRBJ2-7; 8 bases are shared with TRBD1. The CDR3 loop spans 16 amino acids. Germline trimming cut 8 bases from V and 0 bases from J; bases unmatched to any gene: 12. The CDR3 DNA is TGTGCCAGCGTGTCTAGGGGACAGGAATACTCCTACGAGCAGTACTTC. Amino acids: CASVSRGQEYSYEQYF.

This clonotype was found many times. The rearrangement uses TRBV19 and TRBJ2-2; D may be TRBD1 or TRBD2 (5 bases each). This CDR3 has 14 residues. CDR1 and CDR2 from the germline V gene are LNHDA and SQIVND (reference sequence). Trimming removed 8 bases from V and 4 bases from J, with 14 bases in between. This CDR3 is CASQPGPITGELFF. CDR3 DNA: TGTGCCAGTCAACCGGGACCCATCACCGGGGAGCTGTTTTTT. The complete variable domain, with remaining parts taken from reference TRBV19 and TRBJ2-2, reads DGGITQSPKYLFRKEGQNVTLSCEQNLNHDAMYWYRQDPGQGLRLIYYSQIVNDFQKGDIAEGYSVSREKKESFPLTVTSAQKNPTAFYLCASQPGPITGELFFGEGSRLTVL.